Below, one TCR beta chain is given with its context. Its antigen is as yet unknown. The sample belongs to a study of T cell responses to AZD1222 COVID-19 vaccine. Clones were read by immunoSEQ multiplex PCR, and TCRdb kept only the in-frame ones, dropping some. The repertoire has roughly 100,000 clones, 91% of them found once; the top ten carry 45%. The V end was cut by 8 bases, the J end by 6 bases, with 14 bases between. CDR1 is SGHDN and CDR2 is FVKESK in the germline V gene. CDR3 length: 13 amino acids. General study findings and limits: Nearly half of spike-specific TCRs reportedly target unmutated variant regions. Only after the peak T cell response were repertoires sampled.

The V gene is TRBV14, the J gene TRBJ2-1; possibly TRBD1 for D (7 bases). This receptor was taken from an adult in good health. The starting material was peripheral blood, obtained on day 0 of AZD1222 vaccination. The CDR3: CASGRDRINEQFF. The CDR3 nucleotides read TGTGCCAGCGGGCGGGACAGAATCAATGAGCAGTTCTTC.